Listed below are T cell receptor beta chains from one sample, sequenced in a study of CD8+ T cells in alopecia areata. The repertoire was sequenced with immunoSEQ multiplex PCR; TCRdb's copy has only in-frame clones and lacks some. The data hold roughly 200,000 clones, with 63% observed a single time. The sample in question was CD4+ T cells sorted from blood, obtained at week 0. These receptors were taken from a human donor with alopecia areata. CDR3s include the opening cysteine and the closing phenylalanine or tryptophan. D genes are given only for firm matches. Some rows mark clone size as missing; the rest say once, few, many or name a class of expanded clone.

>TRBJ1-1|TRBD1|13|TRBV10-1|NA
TGCGCCAGTGCGACAGGGCTGATGGCTGAAGCTTTCTTT
CASATGLMAEAFF
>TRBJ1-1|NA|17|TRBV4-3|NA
TGCGCCAGCAGCCAAGGTGGCGGGGGGACTTTGGGGACTGAAGCTTTCTTT
CASSQGGGGTLGTEAFF
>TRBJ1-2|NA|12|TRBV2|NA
TGTGCCAGCGCAACAACTAACTATGGCTACACCTTC
CASATTNYGYTF
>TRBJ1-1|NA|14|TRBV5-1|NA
TGCGCCAGCAGCTTGACATGGGATGGCACTGAAGCTTTCTTT
CASSLTWDGTEAFF
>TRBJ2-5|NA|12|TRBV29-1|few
TGCAGCGGGGGACTTATGCAAGAGACCCAGTACTTC
CSGGLMQETQYF
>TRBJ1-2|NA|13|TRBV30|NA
TGTGCCTGGAGTATTCCTGGATCCGTGGGCTACACCTTC
CAWSIPGSVGYTF
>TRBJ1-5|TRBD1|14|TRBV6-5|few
TGTGCCAGCAGCCTTGACAGGGGAGGTCAGCCCCAGCATTTT
CASSLDRGGQPQHF
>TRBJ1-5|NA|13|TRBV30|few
TGTGCCTGGGAACCGGGGGCTAATCAGCCCCAGCATTTT
CAWEPGANQPQHF
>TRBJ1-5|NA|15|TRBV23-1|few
TGCGCCAGCAGTCATAGGGTGGTGAGCAATCAGCCCCAGCATTTT
CASSHRVVSNQPQHF
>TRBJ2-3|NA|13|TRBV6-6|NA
TGTGCCAGCCTACCTAGGAGGACAGATACGCAGTATTTT
CASLPRRTDTQYF
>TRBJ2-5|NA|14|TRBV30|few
TGTGCCTGGAGTGGGGACACCAGGAGGGAGACCCAGTACTTC
CAWSGDTRRETQYF
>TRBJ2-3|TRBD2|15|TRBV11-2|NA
TGTGCCAGCAGCTCCCGCGCTAGCGGGGGTGATACGCAGTATTTT
CASSSRASGGDTQYF
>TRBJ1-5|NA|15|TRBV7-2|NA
TGTGCCAGCAGCTTACGGTTTAATAGCAATCAGCCCCAGCATTTT
CASSLRFNSNQPQHF
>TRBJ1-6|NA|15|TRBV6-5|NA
TGTGCCAGCAAGCCGGGGAGCTCCTATAATTCACCCCTCCACTTT
CASKPGSSYNSPLHF
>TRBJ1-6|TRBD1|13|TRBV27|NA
TGTGCCAGCGGTTACGGGACAGGGCTACCCCTCCACTTT
CASGYGTGLPLHF
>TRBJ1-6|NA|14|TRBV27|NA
TGTGCCAGCAGTTTCCCCGGAGGGGACTCACCCCTCCACTTT
CASSFPGGDSPLHF
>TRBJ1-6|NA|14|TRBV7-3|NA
TGTGCCAGCAGCTTGGGACAAGTGGGGTCACCCCTCCACTTT
CASSLGQVGSPLHF
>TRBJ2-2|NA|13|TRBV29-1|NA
TGCAGCGTTGAGCGACGGGCCACCGGGGAGCTGTTTTTT
CSVERRATGELFF
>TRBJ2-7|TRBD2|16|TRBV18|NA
TGTGCCAGCTCACCACCCCTAGCGGGGGGCACCTACGAGCAGTACTTC
CASSPPLAGGTYEQYF
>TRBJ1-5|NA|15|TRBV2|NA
TGTGCCAGCAGTGAAGAGCTGGGGTTCAATCAGCCCCAGCATTTT
CASSEELGFNQPQHF
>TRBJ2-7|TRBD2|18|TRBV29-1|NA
TGCAGCGTTGTGTGGGCCGGGACTAGCGGTTTTAGCTCCTACGAGCAGTACTTC
CSVVWAGTSGFSSYEQYF
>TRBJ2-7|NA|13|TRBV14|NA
TGTGCCAGCAGCCTTTTACAGGGCTACGAGCAGTACTTC
CASSLLQGYEQYF
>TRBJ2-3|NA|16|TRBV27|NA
TGTGCCAGCAGTATCCGGGACCTCAAGGGCACAGATACGCAGTATTTT
CASSIRDLKGTDTQYF
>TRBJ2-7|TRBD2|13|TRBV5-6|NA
TGTGCCAGCAGCTCTGACAGATATGGGAGGGACGACTTC
CASSSDRYGRDDF
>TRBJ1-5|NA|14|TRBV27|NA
TGTGCCAGCAGTTTAGGGACTGACAATCAGCCCCAGCATTTT
CASSLGTDNQPQHF
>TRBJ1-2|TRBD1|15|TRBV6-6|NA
TGTGCCAGCAGCAAGGGACAGGCCGTTAACTATGGCTACACCTTC
CASSKGQAVNYGYTF
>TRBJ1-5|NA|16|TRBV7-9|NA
TGTGCCAGCAGCTTAGCGATGGGGGATAGCAATCAGCCCCAGCATTTT
CASSLAMGDSNQPQHF
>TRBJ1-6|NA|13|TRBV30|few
TGTGCCTGGAAAGGGACCGATAATTCACCCCTCCACTTT
CAWKGTDNSPLHF
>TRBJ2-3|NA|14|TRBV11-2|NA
TGTGCCAGCGGCGTCAGGACTAGCACAGATACGCAGTATTTT
CASGVRTSTDTQYF
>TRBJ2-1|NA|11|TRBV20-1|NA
TGCAGTGCTAGACAGGTGGCTGAGCAGTTCTTC
CSARQVAEQFF
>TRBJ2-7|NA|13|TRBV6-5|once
TGTGCCAGCAGTCACCACCCGACCTACGAGCAGTACTTC
CASSHHPTYEQYF
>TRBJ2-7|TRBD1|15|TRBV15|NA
TGTGCCACCAGCAGAACTAGGGACAGCGCCTACGAGCAGTACTTC
CATSRTRDSAYEQYF
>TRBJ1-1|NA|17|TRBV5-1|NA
TGCGCCAGCAGCTTGGCAAGTTCTGGGGGTTTGAACACTGAAGCTTTCTTT
CASSLASSGGLNTEAFF
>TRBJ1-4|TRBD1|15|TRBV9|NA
TGTGCCAGCAGCGTAGGAGGGGGCGAAAATGAAAAACTGTTTTTT
CASSVGGGENEKLFF
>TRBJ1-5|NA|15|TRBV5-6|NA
TGTGCCAGCAGCAGAATGCAGGGAAGCAATCAGCCCCAGCATTTT
CASSRMQGSNQPQHF
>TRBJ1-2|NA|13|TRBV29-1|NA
TGCAGCGTTGCCGGCAGGGTGGCGAACGGCTACACCTTC
CSVAGRVANGYTF
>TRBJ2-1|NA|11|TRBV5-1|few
TGCGCCAGCAGCTTGACCGGTGAGCAGTTCTTC
CASSLTGEQFF
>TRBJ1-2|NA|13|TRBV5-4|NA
TGTGCCAGCAGCTTGCGTCAAGACCATGGCTACACCTTC
CASSLRQDHGYTF
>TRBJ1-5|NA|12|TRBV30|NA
TGTGCCTGGAAACAGCCTAATCAGCCCCAGCATTTT
CAWKQPNQPQHF
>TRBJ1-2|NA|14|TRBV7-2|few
TGTGCCAGCAGCTTAGTGAATCAAAACTATGGCTACACCTTC
CASSLVNQNYGYTF
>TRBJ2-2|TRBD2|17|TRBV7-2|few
TGTGCCAGCAGCTTAGCCCCAGCGGGGGGGCCAGCCGGGGAGCTGTTTTTT
CASSLAPAGGPAGELFF
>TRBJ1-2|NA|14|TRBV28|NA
TGTGCCAGCAGTTTAGATCCAGTGAGCTATGGCTACACCTTC
CASSLDPVSYGYTF
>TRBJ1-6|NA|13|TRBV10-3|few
TGTGCCATCAGTGAGTCAGTAAATTCACCCCTCCACTTT
CAISESVNSPLHF
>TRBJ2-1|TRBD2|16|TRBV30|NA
TGTGCCTGGGCACCTAGCGGCGGCTGGTCTTACAATGAGCAGTTCTTC
CAWAPSGGWSYNEQFF
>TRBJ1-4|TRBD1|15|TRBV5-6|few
TGTGCCAGCAGCTCTACGACAGGGGTGATTGAAAAACTGTTTTTT
CASSSTTGVIEKLFF
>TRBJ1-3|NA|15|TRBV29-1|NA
TGCAGCGTTGAAGACCCCCCGGGAGGTGCAAGCACCATATATTTT
CSVEDPPGGASTIYF
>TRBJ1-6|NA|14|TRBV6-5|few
TGTGCCAGCAGGGCAAGTAGCCCAAATTCACCCCTCCACTTT
CASRASSPNSPLHF
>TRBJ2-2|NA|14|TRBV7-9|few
TGTGCCAGCAGCTTAGCGTGGGGCAACGGGGAGCTGTTTTTT
CASSLAWGNGELFF
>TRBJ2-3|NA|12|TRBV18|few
TGTGCCAGCTCACCTGAGGGGGATACGCAGTATTTT
CASSPEGDTQYF
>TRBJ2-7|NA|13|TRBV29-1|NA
TGCAGCGTTGACACCGCTGGCTCCTACGAGCAGTACTTC
CSVDTAGSYEQYF
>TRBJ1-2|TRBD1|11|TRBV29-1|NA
TGCAGCGTCGATGACAGGGGCGGCTACACCTTC
CSVDDRGGYTF
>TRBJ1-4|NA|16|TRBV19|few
TGTGCCAGTAGTGCTCAAGCCGGGATTGCCTCTGAAAAACTGTTTTTT
CASSAQAGIASEKLFF
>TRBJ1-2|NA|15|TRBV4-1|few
TGCGCCAGCAGCCAAGTGACTCTAACTAGCTATGGCTACACCTTC
CASSQVTLTSYGYTF
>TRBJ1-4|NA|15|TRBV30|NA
TGTGCCTGGAGAGCAACATTAGCAACTAATGAAAAACTGTTTTTT
CAWRATLATNEKLFF
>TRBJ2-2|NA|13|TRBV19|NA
TGTGCCAGTAGTATAATAGACACCGGGGAGCTGTTTTTT
CASSIIDTGELFF
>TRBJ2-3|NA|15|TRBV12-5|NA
TGTGCTAGTGGTTTGGTAGGTACTAGCACAGATACGCAGTATTTT
CASGLVGTSTDTQYF
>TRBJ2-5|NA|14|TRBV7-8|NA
TGTGCCAGCAGCTTAGCAGCCTTGCAAGAGACCCAGTACTTC
CASSLAALQETQYF